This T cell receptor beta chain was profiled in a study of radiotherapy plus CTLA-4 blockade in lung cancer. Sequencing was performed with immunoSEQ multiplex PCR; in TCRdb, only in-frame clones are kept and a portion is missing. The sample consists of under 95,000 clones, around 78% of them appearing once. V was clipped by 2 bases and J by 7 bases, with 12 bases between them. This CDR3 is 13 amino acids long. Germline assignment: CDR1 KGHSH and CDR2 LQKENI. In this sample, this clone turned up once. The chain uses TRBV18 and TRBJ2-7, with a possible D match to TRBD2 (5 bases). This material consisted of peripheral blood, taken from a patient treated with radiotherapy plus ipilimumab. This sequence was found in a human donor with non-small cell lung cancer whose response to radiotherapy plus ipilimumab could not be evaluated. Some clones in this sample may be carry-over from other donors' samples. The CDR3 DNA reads TGTGCCAGCTCACCAACGGACCCGGGGGAGCAGTACTTC. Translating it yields CASSPTDPGEQYF.